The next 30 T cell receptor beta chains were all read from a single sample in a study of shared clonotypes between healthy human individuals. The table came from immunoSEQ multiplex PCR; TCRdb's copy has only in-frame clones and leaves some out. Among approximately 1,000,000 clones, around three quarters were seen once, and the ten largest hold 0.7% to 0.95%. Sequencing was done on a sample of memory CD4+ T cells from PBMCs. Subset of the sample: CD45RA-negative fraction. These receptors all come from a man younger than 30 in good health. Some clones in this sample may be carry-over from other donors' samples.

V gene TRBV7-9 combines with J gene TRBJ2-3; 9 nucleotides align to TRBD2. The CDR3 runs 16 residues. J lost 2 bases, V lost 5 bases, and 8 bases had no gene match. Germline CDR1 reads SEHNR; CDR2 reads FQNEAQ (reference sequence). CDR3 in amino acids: CASSPRGGVVTDTQYF. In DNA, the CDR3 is TGTGCCAGCAGCCCGCGGGGGGGAGTCGTCACAGATACGCAGTATTTT.

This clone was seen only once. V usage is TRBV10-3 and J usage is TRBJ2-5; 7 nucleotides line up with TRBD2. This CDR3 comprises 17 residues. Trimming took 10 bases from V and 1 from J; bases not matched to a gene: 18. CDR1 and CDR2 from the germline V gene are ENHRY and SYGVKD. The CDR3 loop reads CATSSRAGVPSQETQYF. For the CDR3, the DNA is TGTGCCACTTCCTCCAGGGCGGGAGTCCCAAGCCAAGAGACCCAGTACTTC.

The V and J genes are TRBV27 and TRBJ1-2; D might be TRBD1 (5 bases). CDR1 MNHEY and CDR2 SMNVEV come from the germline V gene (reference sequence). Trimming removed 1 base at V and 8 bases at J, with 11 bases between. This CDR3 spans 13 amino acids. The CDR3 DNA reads TGTGCCAGCAGTTTATGGCAGGGAGGAGGCTACACCTTC. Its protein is CASSLWQGGGYTF.

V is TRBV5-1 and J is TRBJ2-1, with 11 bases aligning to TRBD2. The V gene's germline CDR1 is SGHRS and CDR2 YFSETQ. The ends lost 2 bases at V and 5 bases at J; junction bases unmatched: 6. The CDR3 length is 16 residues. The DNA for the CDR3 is TGCGCCAGCAGCTTCCTACTAGCGGGAGCCCACAATGAGCAGTTCTTC. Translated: CASSFLLAGAHNEQFF.

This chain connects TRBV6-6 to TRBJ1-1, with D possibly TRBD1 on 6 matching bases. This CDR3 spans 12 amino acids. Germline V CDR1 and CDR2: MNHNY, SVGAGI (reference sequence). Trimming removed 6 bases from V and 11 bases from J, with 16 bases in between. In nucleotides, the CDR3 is TGTGCCAGCAGCCAAACAGGGTTTGTCGCTTTCTTT. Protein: CASSQTGFVAFF.

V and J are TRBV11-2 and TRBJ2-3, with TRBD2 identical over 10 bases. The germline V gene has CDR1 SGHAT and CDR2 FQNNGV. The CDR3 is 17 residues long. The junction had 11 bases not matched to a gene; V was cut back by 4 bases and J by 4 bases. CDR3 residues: CASSSTRAGGQSDTQYF. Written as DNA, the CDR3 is TGTGCCAGCAGCTCGACGAGAGCGGGAGGGCAATCAGATACGCAGTATTTT.

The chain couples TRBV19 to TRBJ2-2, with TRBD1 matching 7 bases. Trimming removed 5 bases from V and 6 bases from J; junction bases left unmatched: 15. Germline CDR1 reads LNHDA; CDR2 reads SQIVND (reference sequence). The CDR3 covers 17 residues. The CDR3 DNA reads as TGTGCCAGTAGTCCGAACAGGGGTTCGATACCTCCCGGGGAGCTGTTTTTT. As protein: CASSPNRGSIPPGELFF. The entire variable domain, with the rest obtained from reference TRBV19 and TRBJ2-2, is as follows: DGGITQSPKYLFRKEGQNVTLSCEQNLNHDAMYWYRQDPGQGLRLIYYSQIVNDFQKGDIAEGYSVSREKKESFPLTVTSAQKNPTAFYLCASSPNRGSIPPGELFFGEGSRLTVL.

The chain's CDR3 is CASNLGPRQEQFF. CDR3 coding DNA: TGTGCCAGCAACTTAGGCCCCAGACAGGAGCAGTTCTTC. The chain employs TRBV28 and TRBJ2-1; a weak D match, TRBD1 (5 bases). In germline, CDR1 is MDHEN, CDR2 SYDVKM. The CDR3 runs 13 residues. The V end was cut by 7 bases, the J end by 10 bases, with 17 bases between.

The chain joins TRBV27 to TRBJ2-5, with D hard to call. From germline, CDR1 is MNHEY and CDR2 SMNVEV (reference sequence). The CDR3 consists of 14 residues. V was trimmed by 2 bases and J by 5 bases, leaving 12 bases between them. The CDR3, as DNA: TGTGCCAGCAGTTTACGTCGGCAGGCGGAGACCCAGTACTTC. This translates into CASSLRRQAETQYF.

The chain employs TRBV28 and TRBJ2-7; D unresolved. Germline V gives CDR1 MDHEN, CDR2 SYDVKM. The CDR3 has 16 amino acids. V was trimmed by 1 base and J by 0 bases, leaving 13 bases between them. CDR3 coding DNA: TGTGCCAGCAGTTTATCCCCTGACTGGAGCTCCTACGAGCAGTACTTC. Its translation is CASSLSPDWSSYEQYF. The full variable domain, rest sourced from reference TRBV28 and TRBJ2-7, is DVKVTQSSRYLVKRTGEKVFLECVQDMDHENMFWYRQDPGLGLRLIYFSYDVKMKEKGDIPEGYSVSREKKERFSLILESASTNQTSMYLCASSLSPDWSSYEQYFGPGTRLTVT.

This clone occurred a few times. CDR3 bases: TGTGCCAGGACTCCCCCCCCCGCAGGACGGAACATCTCTGGGGCCAACGTCCTGACTTTC. Translation: CARTPPPAGRNISGANVLTF. The V and J genes are TRBV27 and TRBJ2-6; D remains ambiguous. The CDR3 contains 20 residues. Germline V gene sequence: CDR1 MNHEY, CDR2 SMNVEV (reference sequence). V lost 9 bases to trimming and J lost 0 bases, with 27 bases between them.

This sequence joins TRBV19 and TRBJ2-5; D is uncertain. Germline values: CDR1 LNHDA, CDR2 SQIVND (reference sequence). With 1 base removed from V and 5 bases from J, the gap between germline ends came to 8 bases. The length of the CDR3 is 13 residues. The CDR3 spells CASSIAYGETQYF. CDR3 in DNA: TGTGCCAGTAGTATAGCCTACGGGGAGACCCAGTACTTC.

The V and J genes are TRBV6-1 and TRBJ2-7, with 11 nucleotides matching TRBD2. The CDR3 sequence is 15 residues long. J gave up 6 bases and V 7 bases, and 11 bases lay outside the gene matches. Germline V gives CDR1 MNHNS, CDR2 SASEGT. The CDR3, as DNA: TGTGCCAGCAACTTCCTAGCGGGAGGTTTTGGCGAGCAGTACTTC. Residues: CASNFLAGGFGEQYF.

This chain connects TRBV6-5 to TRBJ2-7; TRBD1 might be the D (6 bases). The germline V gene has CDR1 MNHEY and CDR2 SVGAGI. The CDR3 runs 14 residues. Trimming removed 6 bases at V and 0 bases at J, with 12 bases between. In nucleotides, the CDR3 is TGTGCCAGCAGCCAGGGGATTAGCTCCTACGAGCAGTACTTC. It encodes CASSQGISSYEQYF.

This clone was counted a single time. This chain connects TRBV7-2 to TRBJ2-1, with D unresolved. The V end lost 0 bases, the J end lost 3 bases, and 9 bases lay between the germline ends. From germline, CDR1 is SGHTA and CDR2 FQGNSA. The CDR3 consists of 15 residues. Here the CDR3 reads CASSLALLDYNEQFF. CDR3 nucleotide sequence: TGTGCCAGCAGCTTAGCGCTCCTCGACTACAATGAGCAGTTCTTC. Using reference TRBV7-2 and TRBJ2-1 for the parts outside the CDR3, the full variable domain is GAGVSQSPSNKVTEKGKDVELRCDPISGHTALYWYRQSLGQGLEFLIYFQGNSAPDKSGLPSDRFSAERTGGSVSTLTIQRTQQEDSAVYLCASSLALLDYNEQFFGPGTRLTVL.

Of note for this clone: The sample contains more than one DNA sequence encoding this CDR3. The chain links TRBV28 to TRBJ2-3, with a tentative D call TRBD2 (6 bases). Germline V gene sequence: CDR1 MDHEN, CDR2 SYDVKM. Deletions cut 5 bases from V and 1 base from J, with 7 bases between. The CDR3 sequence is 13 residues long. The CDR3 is CASSPGGTDTQYF. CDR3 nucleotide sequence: TGTGCCAGCAGTCCGGGGGGCACAGATACGCAGTATTTT.

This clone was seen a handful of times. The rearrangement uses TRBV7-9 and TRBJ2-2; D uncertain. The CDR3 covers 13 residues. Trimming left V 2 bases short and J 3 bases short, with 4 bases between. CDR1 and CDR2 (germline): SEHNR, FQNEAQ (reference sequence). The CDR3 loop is CASSLLHTGELFF. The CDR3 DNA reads TGTGCCAGCAGCTTACTACACACCGGGGAGCTGTTTTTT. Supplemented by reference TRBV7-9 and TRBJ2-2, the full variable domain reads DTGVSQNPRHKITKRGQNVTFRCDPISEHNRLYWYRQTLGQGPEFLTYFQNEAQLEKSRLLSDRFSAERPKGSFSTLEIQRTEQGDSAMYLCASSLLHTGELFFGEGSRLTVL.

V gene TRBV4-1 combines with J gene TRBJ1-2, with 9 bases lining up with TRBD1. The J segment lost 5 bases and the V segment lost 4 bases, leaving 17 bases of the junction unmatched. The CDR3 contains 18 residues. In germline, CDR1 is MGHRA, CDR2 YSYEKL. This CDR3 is CASSRRRLWDRAGYGYTF. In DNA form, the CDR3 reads TGCGCCAGCAGCCGGCGAAGATTATGGGACAGGGCGGGATATGGCTACACCTTC.

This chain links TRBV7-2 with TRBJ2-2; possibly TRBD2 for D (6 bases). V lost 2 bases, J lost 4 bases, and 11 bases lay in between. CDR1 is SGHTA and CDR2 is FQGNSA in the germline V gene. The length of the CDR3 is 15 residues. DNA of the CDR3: TGTGCCAGCAGCTTAACTCCCGGGGGCACCGGGGAGCTGTTTTTT. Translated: CASSLTPGGTGELFF.

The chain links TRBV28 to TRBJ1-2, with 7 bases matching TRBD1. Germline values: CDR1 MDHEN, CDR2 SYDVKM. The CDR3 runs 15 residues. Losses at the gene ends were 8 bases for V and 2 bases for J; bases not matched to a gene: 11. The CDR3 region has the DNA TGTGCCAGCGCGTACGCCTACAGGGGCAACTATGGCTACACCTTC. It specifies CASAYAYRGNYGYTF.

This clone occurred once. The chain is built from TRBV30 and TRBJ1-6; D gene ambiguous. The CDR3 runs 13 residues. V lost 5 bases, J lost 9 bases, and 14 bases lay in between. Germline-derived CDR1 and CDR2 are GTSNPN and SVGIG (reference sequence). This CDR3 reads CAWGGEFGSPLHF. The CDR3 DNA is TGTGCCTGGGGCGGGGAATTCGGTTCACCCCTCCACTTT. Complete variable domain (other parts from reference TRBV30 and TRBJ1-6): SQTIHQWPATLVQPVGSPLSLECTVEGTSNPNLYWYRQAAGRGLQLLFYSVGIGQISSEVPQNLSASRPQDRQFILSSKKLLLSDSGFYLCAWGGEFGSPLHFGNGTRLTVT.

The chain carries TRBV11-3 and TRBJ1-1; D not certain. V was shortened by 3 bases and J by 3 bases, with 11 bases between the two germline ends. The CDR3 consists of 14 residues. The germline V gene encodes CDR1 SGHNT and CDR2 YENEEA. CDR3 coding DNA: TGTGCCAGCAGCTTGACGGGTTCAGACACTGAAGCTTTCTTT. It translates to CASSLTGSDTEAFF.

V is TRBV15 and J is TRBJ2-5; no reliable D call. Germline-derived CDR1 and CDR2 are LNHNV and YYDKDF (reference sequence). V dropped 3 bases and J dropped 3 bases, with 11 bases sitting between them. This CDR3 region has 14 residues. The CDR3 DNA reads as TGTGCCACCAGCAGGAACTACAATGAAGAGACCCAGTACTTC. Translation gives CATSRNYNEETQYF.

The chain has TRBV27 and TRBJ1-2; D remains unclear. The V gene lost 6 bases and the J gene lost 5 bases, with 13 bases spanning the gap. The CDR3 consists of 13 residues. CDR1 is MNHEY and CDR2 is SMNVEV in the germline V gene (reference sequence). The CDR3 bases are TGTGCCAGCAGACCGCTACAGCAATATGGCTACACCTTC. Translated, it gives CASRPLQQYGYTF.

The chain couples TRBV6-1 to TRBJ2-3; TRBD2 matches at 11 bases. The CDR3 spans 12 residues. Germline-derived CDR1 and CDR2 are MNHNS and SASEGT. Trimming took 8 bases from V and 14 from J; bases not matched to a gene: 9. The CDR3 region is CASYQTGTSGYF. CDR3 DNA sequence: TGTGCCAGCTATCAGACCGGGACTAGCGGGTATTTT.

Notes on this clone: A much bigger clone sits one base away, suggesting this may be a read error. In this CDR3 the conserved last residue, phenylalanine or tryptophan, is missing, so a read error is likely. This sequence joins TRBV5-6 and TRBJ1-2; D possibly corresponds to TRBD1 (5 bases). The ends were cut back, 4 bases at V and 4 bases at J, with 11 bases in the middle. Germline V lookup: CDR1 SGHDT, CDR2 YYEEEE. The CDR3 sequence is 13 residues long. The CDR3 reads CASSPRQIYGYTL. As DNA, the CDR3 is TGTGCCAGCAGCCCGCGACAGATCTATGGCTACACCCTC.

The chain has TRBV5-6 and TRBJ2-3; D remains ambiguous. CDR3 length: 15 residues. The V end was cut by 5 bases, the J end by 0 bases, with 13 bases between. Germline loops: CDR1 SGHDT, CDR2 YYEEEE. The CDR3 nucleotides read TGTGCCAGCAGTGTCGATCTAGGGAGCACAGATACGCAGTATTTT. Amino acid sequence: CASSVDLGSTDTQYF.

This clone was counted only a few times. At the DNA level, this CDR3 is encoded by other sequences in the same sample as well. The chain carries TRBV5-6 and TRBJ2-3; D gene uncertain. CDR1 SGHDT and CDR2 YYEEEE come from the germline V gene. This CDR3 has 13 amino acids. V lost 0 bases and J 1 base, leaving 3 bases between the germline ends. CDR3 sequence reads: CASSLARTDTQYF. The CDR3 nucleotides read TGTGCCAGCAGCTTGGCTCGCACAGATACGCAGTATTTT.

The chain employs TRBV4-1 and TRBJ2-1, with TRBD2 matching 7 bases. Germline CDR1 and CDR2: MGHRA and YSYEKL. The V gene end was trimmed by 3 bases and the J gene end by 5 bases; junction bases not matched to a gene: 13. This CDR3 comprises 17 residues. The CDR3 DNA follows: TGCGCCAGCAGCCAGGGGGGGTCCCTATTCCCCCACAATGAGCAGTTCTTC. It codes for CASSQGGSLFPHNEQFF.

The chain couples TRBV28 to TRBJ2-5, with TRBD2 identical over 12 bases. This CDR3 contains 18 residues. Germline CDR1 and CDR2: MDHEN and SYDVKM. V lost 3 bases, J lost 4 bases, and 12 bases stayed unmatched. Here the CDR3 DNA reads TGTGCCAGCAGTTTTCTGCTAGCGGGAGGGCTATTAGGAGAGACCCAGTACTTC. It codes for CASSFLLAGGLLGETQYF.